The 11 T cell receptor beta chains presented below share a single source sample, sequenced in a study of blood T cell repertoires in COVID-19. Produced via immunoSEQ multiplex PCR; TCRdb's table is partial and in-frame only. The sample carries about 180,000 clones, over 80% recorded once. Sequenced sample: peripheral blood. The origin of the receptors is a woman in her 70s with COVID-19, enrolled during active disease.

The chain couples TRBV29-1 to TRBJ2-2; D is possibly TRBD1 (6 bases). Trimming removed 6 bases from V and 5 bases from J, with 10 bases in between. CDR3 length: 12 amino acids. CDR1 and CDR2 from the germline V gene are SQVTM and ANQGSEA. The CDR3 coding sequence is TGCAGCGTGAGCAGGGGAACCGGGGAGCTGTTTTTT. It is translated as CSVSRGTGELFF.

The chain carries TRBV4-3 and TRBJ2-3, with D possibly being TRBD2 (7 bases). Germline lookup yields CDR1 LGHNA and CDR2 YSLEER. V was pared by 0 bases and J by 6 bases, with 19 bases between. The CDR3 consists of 17 residues. CDR3: CASSQEGGGGLWDTQYF. CDR3 in DNA: TGCGCCAGCAGCCAAGAAGGAGGGGGAGGGCTCTGGGATACGCAGTATTTT.

In this sample, this clone turned up a few times. V usage is TRBV7-2 and J usage is TRBJ2-1; 13 nucleotides agree with TRBD2. CDR3 size: 15 residues. The germline gives CDR1 SGHTA, CDR2 FQGNSA. With V trimmed by 6 bases and J by 6 bases, 5 bases remained unmatched. The CDR3 sequence is CASRRLAGGSNEQFF. DNA for the CDR3: TGTGCCAGCAGGCGACTAGCGGGAGGAAGCAATGAGCAGTTCTTC.

This sequence joins TRBV28 and TRBJ2-2; perhaps TRBD2 as D (5 bases). The CDR3 is 18 residues long. V gave up 7 bases and J gave up 4 bases, with 25 bases separating them. Germline assignment: CDR1 MDHEN and CDR2 SYDVKM. The CDR3, as DNA: TGTGCCAGCACCATCCTTCGGGTCGCGCTTCGGGGCACCGGGGAGCTGTTTTTT. The encoded protein is CASTILRVALRGTGELFF. Together with reference TRBV28 and TRBJ2-2, the CDR3 gives the full variable domain: DVKVTQSSRYLVKRTGEKVFLECVQDMDHENMFWYRQDPGLGLRLIYFSYDVKMKEKGDIPEGYSVSREKKERFSLILESASTNQTSMYLCASTILRVALRGTGELFFGEGSRLTVL.

The chain uses TRBV29-1 and TRBJ2-3; 8 bases are shared with TRBD2. This CDR3 contains 15 residues. Germline CDR1 reads SQVTM; CDR2 reads ANQGSEA. After removal of 7 bases from V and 0 bases from J, the junction contained 9 bases not matched to a gene. The chain's CDR3 is CSGVLADSSTDTQYF. The CDR3 nucleotides are TGCAGCGGTGTACTAGCGGACTCGAGCACAGATACGCAGTATTTT.

This rearrangement joins TRBV5-1 to TRBJ2-5; possibly TRBD1 for D (5 bases). Germline V gene sequence: CDR1 SGHRS, CDR2 YFSETQ. V was clipped by 0 bases and J by 7 bases, with 13 bases between them. This CDR3 region has 14 residues. Written as DNA, the CDR3 is TGCGCCAGCAGCTTGGATCCAGGGATTGCGACCCAGTACTTC. It codes for CASSLDPGIATQYF.

The chain carries TRBV7-2 and TRBJ2-2, with 7 nucleotides matching TRBD1. Germline V gives CDR1 SGHTA, CDR2 FQGNSA. This CDR3 spans 16 amino acids. J was trimmed by 6 bases and V by 1 base; bases with no gene match: 8. Written as DNA, the CDR3 is TGTGCCAGCAGCTTAGGGGGCAATAGGGGGCCCGGGGAGCTGTTTTTT. As protein: CASSLGGNRGPGELFF.

This clone was seen just once. The rearrangement links TRBV18 to TRBJ2-4; 7 nucleotides line up with TRBD1. Germline V CDR1 and CDR2: KGHSH, LQKENI. The CDR3 extends over 17 amino acids. V lost 6 bases, J lost 0 bases, and 11 bases stayed unmatched. The CDR3 DNA follows: TGTGCCAGCTCGGCCCGGGACAGAAGCCTAGCCAAAAACATTCAGTACTTC. This translates into CASSARDRSLAKNIQYF.

The chain joins TRBV28 to TRBJ1-2; the match to TRBD1 covers 9 bases. J was trimmed by 3 bases and V by 5 bases; bases with no gene match: 4. CDR1 is MDHEN, CDR2 SYDVKM, per germline. The CDR3 is 14 amino acids. In nucleotides, the CDR3 is TGTGCCAGCAGTCCCTGGACAGGGGACTATGGCTACACCTTC. Translation gives CASSPWTGDYGYTF.

This clone occurred once. The genes are TRBV7-9 and TRBJ2-7; D may be TRBD1 (5 bases). This CDR3 comprises 11 residues. In germline, CDR1 is SEHNR, CDR2 FQNEAQ (reference sequence). With 6 bases removed from V and 7 bases from J, the gap between germline ends came to 10 bases. In DNA, the CDR3 is TGTGCCAGCAGTCTCAAGGGGGAGCAGTACTTC. This sequence encodes CASSLKGEQYF.

This clone was observed a few times. The rearrangement joins TRBV6-4 to TRBJ1-6, with D possibly matching TRBD1 (5 bases). The V and J ends lost 2 bases and 9 bases respectively, with 8 bases between them. Per the germline V gene, CDR1 is MRHNA and CDR2 is SNTAGT. The length of the CDR3 is 13 residues. CDR3 in DNA: TGTGCCAGCAGTGACAGGGGCGGTTCACCCCTCCACTTT. This sequence encodes CASSDRGGSPLHF.